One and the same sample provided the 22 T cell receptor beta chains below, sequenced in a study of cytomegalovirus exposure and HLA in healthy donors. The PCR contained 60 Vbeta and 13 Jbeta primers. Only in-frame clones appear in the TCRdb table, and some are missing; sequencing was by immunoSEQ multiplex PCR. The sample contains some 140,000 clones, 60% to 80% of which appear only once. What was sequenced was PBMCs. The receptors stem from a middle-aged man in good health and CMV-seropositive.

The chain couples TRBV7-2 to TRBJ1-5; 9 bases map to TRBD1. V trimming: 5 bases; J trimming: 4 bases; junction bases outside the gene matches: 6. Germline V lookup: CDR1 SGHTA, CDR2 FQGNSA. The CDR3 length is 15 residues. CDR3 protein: CASSMDRGGNQPQHF. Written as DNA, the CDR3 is TGTGCCAGCAGCATGGACAGGGGCGGTAATCAGCCCCAGCATTTT.

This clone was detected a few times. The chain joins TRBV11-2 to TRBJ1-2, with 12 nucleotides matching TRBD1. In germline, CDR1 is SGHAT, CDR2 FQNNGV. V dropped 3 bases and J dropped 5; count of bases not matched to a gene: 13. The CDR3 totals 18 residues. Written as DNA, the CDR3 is TGTGCCAGCAGCTTCCTCCCGGGACAGGGGGCCGGAGGGTATGGCTACACCTTC. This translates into CASSFLPGQGAGGYGYTF.

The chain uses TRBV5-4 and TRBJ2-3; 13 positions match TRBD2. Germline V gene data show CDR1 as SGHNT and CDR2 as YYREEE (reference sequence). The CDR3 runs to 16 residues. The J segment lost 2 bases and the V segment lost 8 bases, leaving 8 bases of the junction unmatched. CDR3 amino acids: CASRTSGGPFTDTQYF. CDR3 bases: TGTGCCAGTCGGACTAGCGGGGGACCATTCACAGATACGCAGTATTTT. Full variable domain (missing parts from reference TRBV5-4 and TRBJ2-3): ETGVTQSPTHLIKTRGQQVTLRCSSQSGHNTVSWYQQALGQGPQFIFQYYREEENGRGNFPPRFSGLQFPNYSSELNVNALELDDSALYLCASRTSGGPFTDTQYFGPGTRLTVL.

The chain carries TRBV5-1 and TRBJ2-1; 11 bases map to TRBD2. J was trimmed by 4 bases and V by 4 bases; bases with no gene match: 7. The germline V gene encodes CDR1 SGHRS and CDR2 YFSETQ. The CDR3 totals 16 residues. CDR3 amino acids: CASSPSTSGVYNEQFF. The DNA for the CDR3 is TGCGCCAGCAGCCCCTCGACTAGCGGGGTTTACAATGAGCAGTTCTTC.

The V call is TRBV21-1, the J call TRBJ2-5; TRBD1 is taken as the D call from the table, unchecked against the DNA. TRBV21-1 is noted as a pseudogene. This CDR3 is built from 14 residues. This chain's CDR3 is CASRNPGQQETQYF. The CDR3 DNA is TGTGCCAGCAGAAACCCGGGACAGCAAGAGACCCAGTACTTC.

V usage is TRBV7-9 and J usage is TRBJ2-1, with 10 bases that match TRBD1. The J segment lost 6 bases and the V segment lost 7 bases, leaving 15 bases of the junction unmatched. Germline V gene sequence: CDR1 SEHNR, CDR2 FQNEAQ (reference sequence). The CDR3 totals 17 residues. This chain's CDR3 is CASTSRGGTGASNEQFF. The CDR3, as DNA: TGTGCCAGCACCTCAAGGGGCGGGACAGGGGCCTCCAATGAGCAGTTCTTC.

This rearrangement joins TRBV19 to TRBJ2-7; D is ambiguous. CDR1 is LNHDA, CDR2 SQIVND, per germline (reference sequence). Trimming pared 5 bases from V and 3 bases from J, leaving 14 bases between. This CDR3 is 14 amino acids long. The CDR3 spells CASSEGTLGYEQYF. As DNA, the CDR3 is TGTGCCAGTAGTGAAGGTACCCTAGGCTACGAGCAGTACTTC.

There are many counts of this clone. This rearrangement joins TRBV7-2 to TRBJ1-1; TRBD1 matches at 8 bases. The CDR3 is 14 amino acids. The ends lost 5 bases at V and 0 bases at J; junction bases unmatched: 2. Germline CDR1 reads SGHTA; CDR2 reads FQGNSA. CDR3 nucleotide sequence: TGTGCCAGCAGCCTGGACAGGGTGAACACTGAAGCTTTCTTT. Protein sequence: CASSLDRVNTEAFF.

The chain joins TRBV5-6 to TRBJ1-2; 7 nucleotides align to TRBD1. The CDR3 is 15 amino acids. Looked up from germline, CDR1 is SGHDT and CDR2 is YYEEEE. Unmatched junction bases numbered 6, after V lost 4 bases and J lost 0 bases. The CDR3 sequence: CASSGQATTNYGYTF. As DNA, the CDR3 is TGTGCCAGCAGCGGACAGGCTACGACTAACTATGGCTACACCTTC.

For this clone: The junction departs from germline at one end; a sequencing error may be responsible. CDR3 in DNA: TGTGCCAGCAGCGGTGACGTACACCCGACGGGATTGAACTTC. This codes for CASSGDVHPTGLNF. This chain links TRBV9 with TRBJ2-7, with D possibly TRBD2 on 5 matching bases. CDR3 length equals 14 residues. Germline lookup yields CDR1 SGDLS and CDR2 YYNGEE.

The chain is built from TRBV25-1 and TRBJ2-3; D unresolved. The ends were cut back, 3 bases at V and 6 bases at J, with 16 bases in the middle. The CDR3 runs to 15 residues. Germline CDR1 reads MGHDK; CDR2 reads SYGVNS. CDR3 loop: CASSDYMSEWDTQYF. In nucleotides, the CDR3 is TGTGCCAGCAGTGATTATATGTCTGAGTGGGATACGCAGTATTTT.

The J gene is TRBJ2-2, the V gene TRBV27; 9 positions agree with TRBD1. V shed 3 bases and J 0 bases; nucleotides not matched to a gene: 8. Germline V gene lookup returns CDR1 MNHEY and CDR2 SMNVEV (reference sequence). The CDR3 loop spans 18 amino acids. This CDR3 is CASSFKIRTGANTGELFF. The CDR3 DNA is TGTGCCAGCAGTTTCAAGATCCGGACAGGGGCGAACACCGGGGAGCTGTTTTTT.

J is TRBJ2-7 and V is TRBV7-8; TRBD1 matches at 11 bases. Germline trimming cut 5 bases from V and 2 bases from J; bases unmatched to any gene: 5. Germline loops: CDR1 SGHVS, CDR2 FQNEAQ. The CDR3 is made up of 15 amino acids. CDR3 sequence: CASSPGGQGAYEQYF. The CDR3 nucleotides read TGTGCCAGCAGCCCAGGGGGACAGGGGGCCTACGAGCAGTACTTC.

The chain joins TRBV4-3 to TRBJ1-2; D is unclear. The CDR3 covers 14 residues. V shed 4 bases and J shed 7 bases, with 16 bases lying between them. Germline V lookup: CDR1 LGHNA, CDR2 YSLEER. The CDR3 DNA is TGCGCCAGCAGCCCCTTTGACACGAGTCCTGGCTACACCTTC. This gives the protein CASSPFDTSPGYTF.

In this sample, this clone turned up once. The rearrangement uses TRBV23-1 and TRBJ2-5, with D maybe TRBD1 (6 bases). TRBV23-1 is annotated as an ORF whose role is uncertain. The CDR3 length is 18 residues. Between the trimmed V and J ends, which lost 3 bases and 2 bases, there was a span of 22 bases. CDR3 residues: CASSHRDIAVYLQETQYF. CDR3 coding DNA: TGCGCCAGCAGTCACCGGGACATCGCCGTTTATTTACAAGAGACCCAGTACTTC.

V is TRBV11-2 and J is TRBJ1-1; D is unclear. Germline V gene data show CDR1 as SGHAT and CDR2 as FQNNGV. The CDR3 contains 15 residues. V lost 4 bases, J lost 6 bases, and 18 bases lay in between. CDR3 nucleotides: TGTGCCAGCAGCTCGCGAGGGCCCTTTATTGCTGAAGCTTTCTTT. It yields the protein CASSSRGPFIAEAFF.

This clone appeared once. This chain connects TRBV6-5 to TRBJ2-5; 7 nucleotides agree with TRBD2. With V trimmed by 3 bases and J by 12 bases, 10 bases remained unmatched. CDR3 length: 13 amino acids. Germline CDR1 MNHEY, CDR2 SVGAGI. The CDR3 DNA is TGTGCCAGCAGTTATAGAAGTAGTCGGGGGGAGTACTTC. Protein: CASSYRSSRGEYF.

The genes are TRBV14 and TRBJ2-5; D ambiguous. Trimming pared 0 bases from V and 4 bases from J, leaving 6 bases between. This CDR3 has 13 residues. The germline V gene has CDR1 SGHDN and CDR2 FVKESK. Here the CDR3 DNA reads TGTGCCAGCAGCCAAGATCTAGTAGAGACCCAGTACTTC. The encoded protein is CASSQDLVETQYF.

CDR3 DNA: TGTGCCAGCAGCTTACCTAGACAGGGATGGAATGGCTACACCTTC. Its protein is CASSLPRQGWNGYTF. This chain links TRBV7-2 with TRBJ1-2; 7 nucleotides align to TRBD1. The germline gives CDR1 SGHTA, CDR2 FQGNSA. V shed 2 bases, J shed 6 bases, and the junction held 9 bases outside the gene matches. This CDR3 is 15 amino acids long.

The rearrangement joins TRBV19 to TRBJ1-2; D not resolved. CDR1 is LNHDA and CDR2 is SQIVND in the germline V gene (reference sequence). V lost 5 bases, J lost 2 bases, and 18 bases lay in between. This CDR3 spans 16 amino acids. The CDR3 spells CASSVLFPGTNYGYTF. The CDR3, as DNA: TGTGCCAGTAGTGTCCTATTCCCGGGAACCAACTATGGCTACACCTTC.

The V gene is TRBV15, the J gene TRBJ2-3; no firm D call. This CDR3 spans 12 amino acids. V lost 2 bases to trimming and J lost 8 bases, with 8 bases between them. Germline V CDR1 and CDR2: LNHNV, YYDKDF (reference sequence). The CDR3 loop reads CATSRSPGTQYF. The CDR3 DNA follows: TGTGCCACCAGCAGATCCCCAGGTACGCAGTATTTT.

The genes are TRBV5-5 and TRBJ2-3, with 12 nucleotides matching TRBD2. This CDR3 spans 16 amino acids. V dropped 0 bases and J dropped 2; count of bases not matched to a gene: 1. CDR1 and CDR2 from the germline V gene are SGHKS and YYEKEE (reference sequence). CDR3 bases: TGTGCCAGCAGCTTGGGACTAGCGGGAGACACAGATACGCAGTATTTT. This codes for CASSLGLAGDTDTQYF.